This T cell receptor (beta chain) was profiled in a study of beta chain features in type 1 diabetes. Study-wide results and caveats: More deletions and fewer insertions at VDJ junctions were found in patients with type 1 diabetes. Within each of all four CD4+ subsets, Type 1 diabetes patients had TCRB CDR3s that were moderately but significantly shorter.

Naive, central memory, regulatory and stem cell-like memory cells within the CD4+ compartment were sorted using CD45RO/CCR7/CD25/CD127/CD95/CD27. On this clone: The antigen is undetermined.

Investigators reverse transcribed all isolated RNA, so they sequenced expressed TCRB transcripts. Average reads for naive, central memory and regulatory T cell samples were some 3.9 million. Libraries were prepared by immunoSEQ multiplex PCR; TCRdb keeps only in-frame clonotypes and omits some of them. Counted here are approximately 170,000 clones, around 63% occurring once; the ten biggest clones make up around 0.096%. Trimming left V 6 bases short and J 8 bases short, with 19 bases between. Germline assignment: CDR1 SQVTM and CDR2 ANQGSEA. The CDR3 loop spans 13 amino acids. Sequencing was carried out using naive CD4+ T cells from blood. The chain employs TRBV29-1 and TRBJ1-2; D may be TRBD1 (6 bases). The TCR sequence derives from a man younger than 40 with type 1 diabetes. The CDR3 coding sequence is TGCAGCGTCGATACTACAGGGTTGGGAGGCTACACCTTC. As protein: CSVDTTGLGGYTF.